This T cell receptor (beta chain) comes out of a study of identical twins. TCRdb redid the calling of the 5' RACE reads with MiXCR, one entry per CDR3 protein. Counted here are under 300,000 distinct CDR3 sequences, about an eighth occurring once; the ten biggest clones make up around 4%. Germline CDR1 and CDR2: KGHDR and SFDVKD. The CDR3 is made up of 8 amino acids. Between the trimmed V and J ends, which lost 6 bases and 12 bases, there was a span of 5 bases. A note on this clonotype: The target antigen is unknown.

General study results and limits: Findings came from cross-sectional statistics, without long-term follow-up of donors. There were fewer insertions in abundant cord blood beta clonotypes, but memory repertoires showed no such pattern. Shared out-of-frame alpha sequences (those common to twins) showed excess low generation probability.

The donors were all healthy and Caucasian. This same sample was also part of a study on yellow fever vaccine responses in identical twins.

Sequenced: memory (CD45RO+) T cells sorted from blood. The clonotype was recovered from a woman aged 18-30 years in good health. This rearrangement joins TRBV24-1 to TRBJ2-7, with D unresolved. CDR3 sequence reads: CATSWRYF. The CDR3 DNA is TGTGCCACCAGTTGGAGGTACTTC.